This TCR beta chain comes out of a study of cytomegalovirus exposure and HLA in healthy donors. Notes on the study in general: More clonal expansion characterized HLA-associated TCR beta chains than equally common others in a later analysis. Listed as cytomegalovirus-associated were 150 or so TCR beta chains. Evidence from a later analysis indicated that most CMV-associated TCR beta chains looked HLA-restricted.

The CDR3 is 14 residues long. Looked up from germline, CDR1 is SGHTA and CDR2 is FQGNSA. The V and J ends lost 3 bases and 10 bases, in that order; junction bases with no gene match: 8. PCR was performed using 60 Vbeta and 13 Jbeta primers. In the study's own analysis: There were around 80 million unique TCR beta chains by a later count, and 10 million to 12 million of them were shared. The data were produced by immunoSEQ multiplex PCR, yet TCRdb's version contains in-frame clones alone and is incomplete. The V and J calls and clone size were taken over from that table, and D and trimming were inferred from the DNA. The sample yields around 130,000 clones, over 60% seen once. About this clone: Its antigen is as yet unknown.

Material: PBMCs. The chain recombines TRBV7-2 with TRBJ1-4; TRBD1 agrees at 7 bases. The sequence derives from an older woman in good health and CMV-seronegative. CDR3 nucleotides: TGTGCCAGCAGCTTTACCGGGACAGAGGGAAAACTGTTTTTT. Translating gives CASSFTGTEGKLFF.